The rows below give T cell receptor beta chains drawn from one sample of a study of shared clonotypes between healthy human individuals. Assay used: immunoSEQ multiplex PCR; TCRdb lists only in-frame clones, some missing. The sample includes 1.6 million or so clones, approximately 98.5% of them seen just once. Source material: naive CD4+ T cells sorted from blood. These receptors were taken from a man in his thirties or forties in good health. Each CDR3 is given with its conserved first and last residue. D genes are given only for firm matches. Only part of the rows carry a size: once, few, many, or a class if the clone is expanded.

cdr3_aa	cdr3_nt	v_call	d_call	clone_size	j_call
CASSLEWTSGSSGANVLTF	TGTGCCAGCAGCTTAGAATGGACTAGCGGGAGCTCTGGGGCCAACGTCCTGACTTTC	TRBV7-7	TRBD2	NA	TRBJ2-6
CASSFGLGGGPPGELFF	TGTGCCAGCAGTTTCGGTTTGGGGGGAGGGCCACCCGGGGAGCTGTTTTTT	TRBV27	TRBD2	NA	TRBJ2-2
CASSLAEGNYGYTF	TGCGCCAGCAGCTTGGCGGAGGGAAACTATGGCTACACCTTC	TRBV5-1	NA	NA	TRBJ1-2
CAISGTSGSNEQYF	TGTGCCATCAGTGGGACTAGCGGGAGTAACGAGCAGTACTTC	TRBV10-3	TRBD2	NA	TRBJ2-7
CASSLTGLYEQYF	TGTGCCAGCAGCCTGACAGGGCTGTACGAGCAGTACTTC	TRBV5-8	TRBD1	once	TRBJ2-7
CASSPGGAAPGTQYF	TGCGCCAGCAGCCCGGGGGGAGCGGCCCCGGGGACCCAGTACTTC	TRBV5-1	TRBD2	NA	TRBJ2-5
CASSLPGLAGTGELFF	TGTGCCAGCAGTTTACCGGGACTAGCTGGCACCGGGGAGCTGTTTTTT	TRBV28	TRBD2	NA	TRBJ2-2
CASSLPLWVEQYF	TGTGCCAGCAGTCTCCCGCTCTGGGTCGAGCAGTACTTC	TRBV28	NA	NA	TRBJ2-7
CASSLGGQISYEQYF	TGCGCCAGCAGCTTGGGCGGACAAATCTCCTACGAGCAGTACTTC	TRBV5-1	NA	NA	TRBJ2-7
CASSRGDLNEKLFF	TGTGCCAGCAGCCGAGGGGACCTTAATGAAAAACTGTTTTTT	TRBV7-3	NA	NA	TRBJ1-4
CASSSVGPPVQYF	TGTGCCAGCAGTTCGGTCGGACCTCCTGTGCAGTACTTC	TRBV28	NA	NA	TRBJ2-7
CASSLDPGSRGEQFF	TGCGCCAGCAGCTTGGACCCGGGCTCCCGGGGTGAGCAGTTCTTC	TRBV5-1	NA	NA	TRBJ2-1
CASSEAGGLQPQHF	TGCGCCAGCAGTGAGGCAGGGGGCTTGCAGCCCCAGCATTTT	TRBV10-2	TRBD1	NA	TRBJ1-5
CASSIFTGMSYGYTF	TGTGCCAGTAGTATATTCACAGGGATGTCCTATGGCTACACCTTC	TRBV19	NA	once	TRBJ1-2
CASSEGPTGGGYTF	TGTGCCAGCAGTGAAGGTCCCACAGGTGGCGGCTACACCTTC	TRBV6-1	NA	NA	TRBJ1-2
CASSFGTANTGELFF	TGTGCCAGCAGCTTCGGGACAGCCAACACCGGGGAGCTGTTTTTT	TRBV5-4	TRBD1	NA	TRBJ2-2
CASSQSISFGNQPQHF	TGCGCCAGCAGCCAGTCCATAAGTTTTGGCAATCAGCCCCAGCATTTT	TRBV4-3	NA	NA	TRBJ1-5
CASRGEVGGVHEQYF	TGTGCCAGCAGGGGAGAGGTAGGGGGCGTCCACGAGCAGTACTTC	TRBV7-6	TRBD1	NA	TRBJ2-7
CASSQDPGAFYNEQFF	TGTGCCAGCAGCCAAGATCCGGGAGCCTTTTACAATGAGCAGTTCTTC	TRBV14	NA	NA	TRBJ2-1
CASSQGRQVTDTQYF	TGTGCCAGCAGCCAGGGGCGGCAAGTCACAGATACGCAGTATTTT	TRBV7-9	NA	NA	TRBJ2-3
CATSRDQSTGGHGNEQFF	TGTGCCACCAGCAGAGATCAAAGTACAGGGGGCCACGGTAATGAGCAGTTCTTC	TRBV15	TRBD1	NA	TRBJ2-1
CASSLYSGPGGVGELFF	TGTGCCAGCAGTTTATACAGCGGGCCCGGCGGTGTCGGGGAGCTGTTTTTT	TRBV28	NA	NA	TRBJ2-2
CATSRDLAGYNEQFF	TGTGCCACCAGCAGAGATCTAGCGGGTTACAATGAGCAGTTCTTC	TRBV15	TRBD2	NA	TRBJ2-1
CASSLGQTGNEQFF	TGCGCCAGCAGCTTAGGACAGACCGGCAATGAGCAGTTCTTC	TRBV5-1	NA	NA	TRBJ2-1
CASSPFPGQTYEQYF	TGTGCCAGCAGCCCTTTCCCGGGACAGACCTACGAGCAGTACTTC	TRBV7-8	TRBD1	NA	TRBJ2-7
CASSSRAASHNEQFF	TGCGCCAGCAGCTCCCGGGCAGCGAGTCACAATGAGCAGTTCTTC	TRBV5-1	NA	NA	TRBJ2-1
CASSPLASSYNEQFF	TGTGCCAGCTCACCATTAGCGAGCTCCTACAATGAGCAGTTCTTC	TRBV18	NA	NA	TRBJ2-1
CASSLPLGSGSMNEQYF	TGTGCCAGCAGCCTCCCCCTGGGTAGCGGGAGTATGAACGAGCAGTACTTC	TRBV7-8	TRBD2	NA	TRBJ2-7
CASSLGQGEGTDTQYF	TGTGCCAGCAGCTTGGGCCAGGGGGAGGGCACAGATACGCAGTATTTT	TRBV5-4	NA	once	TRBJ2-3
CSVDGRWGSTDTQYF	TGCAGCGTTGATGGAAGGTGGGGCAGCACAGATACGCAGTATTTT	TRBV29-1	NA	NA	TRBJ2-3
CASSLGQISYEQYF	TGTGCCAGCAGCCTGGGACAGATCTCCTACGAGCAGTACTTC	TRBV7-8	TRBD1	once	TRBJ2-7
CASRLAGAQETQYF	TGCGCCAGCAGACTAGCGGGAGCTCAAGAGACCCAGTACTTC	TRBV5-1	TRBD2	once	TRBJ2-5
CASSSGLAGGPVSYNEQFF	TGTGCCAGCAGCTCGGGACTAGCGGGAGGGCCGGTCTCCTACAATGAGCAGTTCTTC	TRBV7-2	TRBD2	NA	TRBJ2-1
CASSVGIRGGSDTEAFF	TGTGCCAGCAGCGTAGGGATTAGGGGGGGCTCTGACACTGAAGCTTTCTTT	TRBV9	NA	NA	TRBJ1-1
CASSLRLEGEKLFF	TGCGCCAGCAGCTTACGGCTTGAGGGTGAAAAACTGTTTTTT	TRBV5-1	NA	NA	TRBJ1-4
CASSLRTYQETQYF	TGCGCCAGCAGCTTGAGAACTTACCAAGAGACCCAGTACTTC	TRBV5-1	NA	NA	TRBJ2-5
CSVEIFEGGRVSYNEQFF	TGCAGCGTTGAAATCTTTGAGGGCGGGAGGGTCTCCTACAATGAGCAGTTCTTC	TRBV29-1	TRBD2	NA	TRBJ2-1
CASSESPRDEQYF	TGCGCCAGCAGTGAGTCTCCCCGAGACGAGCAGTACTTC	TRBV10-1	NA	NA	TRBJ2-7
CASSEKNTGELFF	TGTGCCAGCAGCGAGAAGAACACCGGGGAGCTGTTTTTT	TRBV5-4	NA	NA	TRBJ2-2
CSVEDRGQRNTGELFF	TGCAGCGTTGAAGATCGGGGACAAAGAAACACCGGGGAGCTGTTTTTT	TRBV29-1	NA	NA	TRBJ2-2
CASKRLTEKLFF	TGTGCCAGCAAGAGACTGACAGAAAAACTGTTTTTT	TRBV2	NA	NA	TRBJ1-4
CASPAGSGGQNTEAFF	TGTGCCAGCCCTGCTGGGTCAGGGGGCCAGAACACTGAAGCTTTCTTT	TRBV27	TRBD1	NA	TRBJ1-1
CASSLGRAQETQYF	TGCGCCAGCAGCTTGGGGCGGGCCCAAGAGACCCAGTACTTC	TRBV5-1	NA	NA	TRBJ2-5
CASSQGEKLFF	TGCGCCAGCAGCCAGGGAGAAAAACTGTTTTTT	TRBV4-3	NA	NA	TRBJ1-4
CASRAIGTGPQHF	TGTGCCAGTCGTGCGATCGGGACGGGGCCCCAGCATTTT	TRBV19	NA	NA	TRBJ1-5
CASSFTGTAGSEAFF	TGCGCCAGCAGCTTTACCGGGACAGCCGGCTCTGAAGCTTTCTTT	TRBV5-1	TRBD1	NA	TRBJ1-1
CASSFSSRVPYEQYF	TGTGCCAGCAGCTTTTCTTCCAGGGTCCCCTACGAGCAGTACTTC	TRBV7-8	NA	once	TRBJ2-7
CASSPGTGVSTDTQYF	TGTGCCAGCTCACCAGGGACAGGAGTTAGCACAGATACGCAGTATTTT	TRBV18	TRBD1	NA	TRBJ2-3
CASKPQGLIHTGELFF	TGTGCCAGCAAACCACAGGGATTGATCCACACCGGGGAGCTGTTTTTT	TRBV27	NA	NA	TRBJ2-2